This T cell receptor (beta chain) came from a study of radiotherapy plus CTLA-4 blockade in lung cancer. This CDR3 contains 15 residues. The V gene's germline CDR1 is MDHEN and CDR2 SYDVKM. Sequencing used immunoSEQ multiplex PCR; TCRdb keeps in-frame clones, though not all of them. The sample includes under 90,000 clones, 60% to 80% of them seen just once. This TCR was recovered from a human donor with non-small cell lung cancer that progressed on radiotherapy plus ipilimumab. The genes are TRBV28 and TRBJ2-5; either TRBD1 or TRBD2 may fit D (6 bases each). The DNA end favors TRBJ2-7, so the J call may be wrong. Sequenced here: peripheral blood, sampled from a patient treated with radiotherapy plus ipilimumab. CDR3 sequence: CATLTGAYVSYEQYF. The CDR3 DNA reads as TGTGCCACCTTAACGGGGGCCTATGTCTCCTACGAGCAGTACTTC.